These T cell receptor beta chains were read from a single sample in a study of Graves' ophthalmopathy and Graves' hyperthyroidism. TCRdb itself ran the multiplex PCR reads through MiXCR, one entry per CDR3 protein. The sample carries 600,000 to 650,000 distinct CDR3 sequences, 22% recorded once. Sequencing was performed on peripheral blood. Every receptor here comes from a woman aged 18-35 years with stable Graves' hyperthyroidism. Some clones in this sample may be carry-over from other donors' samples. Each CDR3 is given with its conserved first and last residue. Fields, in order: D gene, CDR3 length, clone size, J gene, V gene, CDR3 DNA, CDR3 protein. A D gene is named only where the DNA matches it firmly. Clone size, where shown, is once, few, many, or a class for clones that have expanded.

>TRBD2|14|.|TRBJ2-7|TRBV28
TGTGCCAGCAGTATTACCGGGACTAGCGGTGAGCAGTACTTC
CASSITGTSGEQYF
>.|14|.|TRBJ2-5|TRBV12-3/TRBV12-4
TGTGCCAGCAGCCCCGACGGACACCAAGAGACCCAGTACTTC
CASSPDGHQETQYF
>TRBD2|18|many|TRBJ2-4|TRBV4-1
TGCGCCAGCAGCCTTAGCGGGGGGAATAAACTAGCCAAAAACATTCAGTACTTC
CASSLSGGNKLAKNIQYF
>TRBD1|15|.|TRBJ2-7|TRBV6-1
TGTGCCAGCAGTGAATCGGCCACAGGGGCCTACGAGCAGTACTTC
CASSESATGAYEQYF
>.|11|many|TRBJ1-1|TRBV20-1
TGCAGTGCGCCAGGGCCCACTGAAGCTTTCTTT
CSAPGPTEAFF
>.|14|many|TRBJ2-7|TRBV12-3/TRBV12-4
TGTGCCAGCAGCATTGGTGGGGTGGCCTACGAGCAGTACTTC
CASSIGGVAYEQYF
>TRBD1|14|many|TRBJ1-3|TRBV10-3
TGTGCCCTCCTCCGGACAGGTTCTGGAAACACCATATATTTT
CALLRTGSGNTIYF
>.|14|few|TRBJ1-1|TRBV30
TGTGCCTGGAGTGTACTCAGGGCGAACACTGAAGCTTTCTTT
CAWSVLRANTEAFF
>TRBD2|17|many|TRBJ2-7|TRBV7-8
TGTGCCAGCAGCTTACTCAGGACTAGCGGGTCCCCCTACGAGCAGTACTTC
CASSLLRTSGSPYEQYF
>.|13|.|TRBJ1-5|TRBV24-1
TGTGCCACCAGTGATGTCCAGGGTCAGCCTCAGCATTTT
CATSDVQGQPQHF
>TRBD2|18|.|TRBJ2-5|TRBV10-1
TGCGCCAGCAGTGAGTCTTGGACTAGCGGGGGATTCCAAGAGACCCAGTACTTC
CASSESWTSGGFQETQYF
>TRBD1|16|few|TRBJ2-7|TRBV3-1
TGTGCCAGCAGCCAAAACTCTGGGACAGGGGCCTACGAGCAGTACTTC
CASSQNSGTGAYEQYF
>TRBD1|15|many|TRBJ1-2|TRBV6-1
TGTGCCAGCAGTGAAATGTCAGGGGGAAATGTTGGCTACACCTTC
CASSEMSGGNVGYTF
>.|15|.|TRBJ1-5|TRBV28
TGTGCCAGCAGTTTATCCGGGGATGGCAATCAGCCCCAGCATTTT
CASSLSGDGNQPQHF
>.|17|.|TRBJ1-1|TRBV11-1
TGTGCCAGCAGCTTACTGGACTGGGGGGCGAGGTACACTGAAGCTTTCTTT
CASSLLDWGARYTEAFF
>.|16|.|TRBJ1-1|TRBV6-2/TRBV6-3
TGTGCCAGCAGTTATCTCCCGATTAGAAGGAACACTGAAGCTTTCTTT
CASSYLPIRRNTEAFF
>.|14|many|TRBJ2-2|TRBV7-9
TGTGCCAGCAGCTCGGGACATCTCACCGGGGAGCTGTTTTTT
CASSSGHLTGELFF
>.|14|.|TRBJ1-2|TRBV28
TGTGCCAGCAGTTTTCCCACGACTAGGGATGGCTACACCTTC
CASSFPTTRDGYTF
>.|12|.|TRBJ1-2|TRBV7-2
TGTGCCAGCAGCTTCCCGGGATTTGGCTACACCTTC
CASSFPGFGYTF
>.|14|many|TRBJ2-7|TRBV12-3/TRBV12-4
TGTGCCAGCAGAAAAGGGACAACTACGTACGAGCAGTACTTC
CASRKGTTTYEQYF
>.|13|many|TRBJ2-7|TRBV7-2
TGTGCCAGCAGCTTAGGTGCTTACTACGAGCAGTACTTC
CASSLGAYYEQYF
>TRBD2|13|many|TRBJ2-7|TRBV27
TGTGCCAGCAGTTTGCGGGAGGGCGGCGAGCAGTACTTC
CASSLREGGEQYF
>.|11|many|TRBJ2-7|TRBV30
TGTGCCTGGGACTTTTCACACGAGCAGTACTTC
CAWDFSHEQYF
>TRBD2|15|many|TRBJ2-7|TRBV12-3/TRBV12-4
TGTGCCAGCAGCCAGGGACTAGCGGTCTCCTACGAGCAGTACTTC
CASSQGLAVSYEQYF
>TRBD2|14|.|TRBJ2-7|TRBV20-1
TGCAGTGCCGGGGGAGCTAGCGGGAGTTACGAGCAGTACTTC
CSAGGASGSYEQYF
>.|16|few|TRBJ2-5|TRBV12-3/TRBV12-4
TGTGCCAGCAGTTTAGGTTCCCGCTGGTACCAAGAGACCCAGTACTTC
CASSLGSRWYQETQYF
>.|15|many|TRBJ2-5|TRBV7-2
TGTGCCAGCAGCTTAGTCAGGGGTGGATCCGAGACCCAGTACTTC
CASSLVRGGSETQYF
>.|11|once|TRBJ1-1|TRBV29-1
TGCAGCGTTGAAGAGAGGACTGAAGCTTTCTTT
CSVEERTEAFF
>TRBD2|14|.|TRBJ2-5|TRBV6-1
TGTGCCAGCATCCGCGCGGGGGGACAAGAGACCCAGTACTTC
CASIRAGGQETQYF
>.|13|many|TRBJ1-1|TRBV25-1
TGTGCCAGCAGTGCACCACAGGGTTCTGAAGCTTTCTTT
CASSAPQGSEAFF
>TRBD2|15|many|TRBJ2-5|TRBV11-1
TGTGCCAGCAGCCTCGGGGGGGGGATTCAAGAGACCCAGTACTTC
CASSLGGGIQETQYF
>TRBD1|17|many|TRBJ2-2|TRBV28
TGTGCCAGCAGTTTTATAACAGGGGCCTCGGGCACCGGGGAGCTGTTTTTT
CASSFITGASGTGELFF
>.|13|many|TRBJ2-5|TRBV20-1
TGCAGTGCTAGCAGTGGCGACCAAGAGACCCAGTACTTC
CSASSGDQETQYF
>.|16|.|TRBJ2-2|TRBV12-3/TRBV12-4
TGTGCCAGCAGTTCCATAGCGTATGCGAACACCGGGGAGCTGTTTTTT
CASSSIAYANTGELFF
>.|13|many|TRBJ1-1|TRBV20-1
TGCAGTGCTAGATTCCCCGGGACTCCTAAAGCTTTCTTT
CSARFPGTPKAFF
>.|12|many|TRBJ1-2|TRBV12-3/TRBV12-4
TGTGCCAGCAGTTTAGGGTGGGCACCTGACACCTTC
CASSLGWAPDTF
>.|14|few|TRBJ2-7|TRBV3-1
TGTGCCAGCAGCCAGCGACAGCACTCCTACGAGCAGTACTTC
CASSQRQHSYEQYF
>TRBD1|13|many|TRBJ1-1|TRBV20-1
TGCAGTGCCCCGGACAGGGTGGGCACTGAAGCTTTCTTT
CSAPDRVGTEAFF
>.|15|.|TRBJ1-1|TRBV7-8
TGTGCCAGCAGCTACTCAGCCGGGGCTCCCGAGGACGCTTTCTTT
CASSYSAGAPEDAFF
>TRBD1|14|many|TRBJ1-5|TRBV20-1
TGCAGTGCTAGAGTGGACAGGGGGCCTCAGCCCCAGCATTTT
CSARVDRGPQPQHF
>TRBD2|16|few|TRBJ2-7|TRBV11-1
TGTGCCAGCAGCTTCCAAGTCGCGGGGGGGCCTTACGAGCAGTACTTC
CASSFQVAGGPYEQYF
>.|14|.|TRBJ1-5|TRBV2
TGTGCCAGCAACTACAGGGTCAGCAATCAGCCCCAGCATTTT
CASNYRVSNQPQHF